A single sample is the source of the 11 T cell receptor beta chains below, sequenced in a study of blood T cells in healthy people across ages (dated by TCRdb to about 2015). Libraries were prepared through 5' RACE. A second PCR of about 7 to 12 cycles was run with a J-beta primer mix and a sample-barcoded 5' primer. TCRdb redid the processing of the public reads, applying fastp at Q25 and MiXCR, and retained in-frame beta chains. Every entry covers one CDR3 protein and lists the most common genes and DNA from its rows. Recorded for this sample are around 2 million distinct CDR3 sequences; 39% of them occurred a single time. About 21% of the sample comes from the top ten. Sequencing input: blood. These receptors were taken from a human donor in good health.

Only a few counts were recorded for this clonotype. The chain uses TRBV7-9 and TRBJ2-7; weak D call: TRBD1 (5 bases). CDR3 length: 13 residues. Germline-derived CDR1 and CDR2 are SEHNR and FQNEAQ (reference sequence). V was cut by 4 bases and J by 5 bases, with 12 bases left in between. The CDR3 is CASSSQGLHEQYF. CDR3 in DNA: TGTGCCAGCAGCTCCCAGGGTCTTCACGAGCAGTACTTC.

This rearrangement joins TRBV15 to TRBJ1-1; 9 positions match TRBD1. J gave up 4 bases and V 5 bases, and 11 bases lay outside the gene matches. Per germline, CDR1 LNHNV and CDR2 YYDKDF (reference sequence). There are 16 residues in the CDR3. CDR3 DNA: TGTGCCACCAGCCGAACGTCGGGACAGGGAGGCACTGAAGCTTTCTTT. Translation gives CATSRTSGQGGTEAFF.

The chain couples TRBV15 to TRBJ1-2; D remains unclear. The CDR3 length is 13 residues. Looked up from germline, CDR1 is LNHNV and CDR2 is YYDKDF (reference sequence). V was shortened by 1 base and J by 4 bases, with 7 bases between the two germline ends. The CDR3 nucleotides read TGTGCCACCAGCAGAGGCAAGCTCTATGGCTACACCTTC. Residues: CATSRGKLYGYTF.

This chain joins TRBV20-1 and TRBJ2-7; D possibly corresponds to TRBD2 (7 bases). The germline CDR1 and CDR2 sequences are DFQATT and SNEGSKA (reference sequence). This CDR3 spans 14 amino acids. Trimming took 7 bases from V and 0 from J, leaving 16 bases between them. The CDR3 nucleotides are TGCAGTGGGGGTGTGCGGGGGCCCTCCTACGAGCAGTACTTC. Its protein product is CSGGVRGPSYEQYF.

The sample holds a few counts of this clonotype. This may be a read error, as it is one base from a much larger clone. The chain uses TRBV20-1 and TRBJ1-1, with 7 bases that match TRBD1. The germline CDR1 and CDR2 sequences are DFQATT and SNEGSKA (reference sequence). This CDR3 spans 14 amino acids. The CDR3 sequence: CSARQGGRDTEVFF. Written as DNA, the CDR3 is TGCAGTGCAAGACAGGGAGGGCGGGACACTGAAGTTTTCTTT.

The rearrangement uses TRBV7-8 and TRBJ1-1; D not certain. Deletions cut 7 bases from V and 3 bases from J, with 18 bases between. The germline V gene has CDR1 SGHVS and CDR2 FQNEAQ. This CDR3 is built from 15 residues. CDR3 bases: TGTGCCAGCATGGGCAAAGAGAGGAGGGACACTGAAGCTTTCTTT. Translating it yields CASMGKERRDTEAFF.

The chain recombines TRBV6-2 or TRBV6-3 with TRBJ2-1; possibly TRBD1 or TRBD2 for D (5 bases each). This CDR3 has 14 amino acids. Trimming pared 4 bases from V and 6 bases from J, leaving 13 bases between. Per germline, CDR1 MNHEY and CDR2 SVGEGT. The CDR3 loop is CASSSLEGTNEQFF. The CDR3 DNA follows: TGTGCCAGCAGTTCTCTCGAGGGGACCAATGAGCAGTTCTTC.

This clonotype was seen many times. This chain links TRBV11-2 with TRBJ1-2, with D perhaps matching TRBD1 (5 bases). The CDR3 runs to 14 residues. V was trimmed by 1 base and J by 4 bases, leaving 10 bases between them. CDR1 and CDR2 from the germline V gene are SGHAT and FQNNGV. CDR3 in amino acids: CASSLVEGSYGYTF. In nucleotides, the CDR3 is TGTGCCAGCAGCTTAGTTGAGGGGAGCTATGGCTACACCTTC. The full variable domain, its missing parts supplied by reference TRBV11-2 and TRBJ1-2, is EAGVAQSPRYKIIEKRQSVAFWCNPISGHATLYWYQQILGQGPKLLIQFQNNGVVDDSQLPKDRFSAERLKGVDSTLKIQPAKLEDSAVYLCASSLVEGSYGYTFGSGTRLTVV.

This chain uses TRBV10-3 with TRBJ2-1, with TRBD1 as a possible D gene (6 bases). Trimming removed 4 bases from V and 10 bases from J, with 11 bases in between. The CDR3 runs 12 residues. The germline gives CDR1 ENHRY, CDR2 SYGVKD. The chain's CDR3 is CAISVQGYEQFF. CDR3 in DNA: TGTGCCATCAGTGTACAGGGCTACGAGCAGTTCTTC.

The chain couples TRBV7-2 to TRBJ1-1, with TRBD1 as a possible D gene (6 bases). V lost 6 bases and J 4 bases, leaving 21 bases between the germline ends. The germline gives CDR1 SGHTA, CDR2 FQGNSA. The CDR3 consists of 16 residues. The CDR3 DNA reads TGTGCCAGCAGTTCCCTCGGGGGCCCGGGGGGCACTGAAGCTTTCTTT. Translation gives CASSSLGGPGGTEAFF.

There are a few counts of this clonotype. V gene TRBV5-6 combines with J gene TRBJ1-2; the match to TRBD1 covers 7 bases. The V gene end was trimmed by 4 bases and the J gene end by 0 bases; junction bases not matched to a gene: 9. Looked up from germline, CDR1 is SGHDT and CDR2 is YYEEEE. The CDR3 covers 16 residues. CDR3 sequence: CASSPDRAGSNYGYTF. The CDR3 DNA reads TGTGCCAGCAGCCCCGACAGGGCCGGCTCTAACTATGGCTACACCTTC.